The rows below give T cell receptor beta chains drawn from one sample of a study of blood T cell repertoires in COVID-19. Measured with immunoSEQ multiplex PCR; TCRdb has only the in-frame clones, and not every one. The sample yields about 180,000 clones, 86% seen once. Specimen: PBMCs or T cells enriched from blood (not recorded which). These receptors all stem from a woman between 25 and 40 years old who had recovered from COVID-19. CDR3s include the opening cysteine and the closing phenylalanine or tryptophan. D genes are given only for firm matches.

j_gene	v_gene	d_gene	CDR3aa
TRBJ2-7	TRBV27	TRBD1	CASSPGGGNEQYF
TRBJ2-1	TRBV2	.	CVTRGASVNNEQFF
TRBJ1-1	TRBV7-8	TRBD1	CASSFIPGTEVNTEAFF
TRBJ2-3	TRBV5-1	.	CASSLNRRVTDTQYF
TRBJ2-1	TRBV27	.	CASSGTPSSYNEQFF
TRBJ2-1	TRBV4-2	.	CASSHVNEQFF
TRBJ2-3	TRBV7-2	TRBD1	CASRGTGGTDTQYF
TRBJ2-5	TRBV6-2/TRBV6-3	.	CASSYLWGAGLSEQETQYF
TRBJ2-7	TRBV3-1/TRBV3-2	TRBD2	CASSSTSGSYEQYF
TRBJ2-4	TRBV27	.	CASSLRSTLAKNIQYF
TRBJ2-1	TRBV6-2/TRBV6-3	.	CASSTGYNEQFF